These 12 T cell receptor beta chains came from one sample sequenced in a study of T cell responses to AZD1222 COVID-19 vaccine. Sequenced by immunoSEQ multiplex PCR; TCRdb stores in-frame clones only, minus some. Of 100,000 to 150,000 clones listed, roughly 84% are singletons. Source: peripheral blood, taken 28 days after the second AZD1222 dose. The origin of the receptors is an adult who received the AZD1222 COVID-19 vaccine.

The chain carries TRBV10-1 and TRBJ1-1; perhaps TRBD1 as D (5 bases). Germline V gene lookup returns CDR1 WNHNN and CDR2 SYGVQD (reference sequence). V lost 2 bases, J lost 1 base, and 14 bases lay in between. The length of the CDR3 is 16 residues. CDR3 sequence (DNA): TGCGCCAGCAGTGAGCCCTTGATAAGGGGGAACACTGAAGCTTTCTTT. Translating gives CASSEPLIRGNTEAFF.

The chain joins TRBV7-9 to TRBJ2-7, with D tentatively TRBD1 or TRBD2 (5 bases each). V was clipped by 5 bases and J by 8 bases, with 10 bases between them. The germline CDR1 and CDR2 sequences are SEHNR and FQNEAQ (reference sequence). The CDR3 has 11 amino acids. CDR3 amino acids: CASSRGGQQYF. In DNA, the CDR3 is TGTGCCAGCAGCCGTGGGGGACAGCAGTACTTC.

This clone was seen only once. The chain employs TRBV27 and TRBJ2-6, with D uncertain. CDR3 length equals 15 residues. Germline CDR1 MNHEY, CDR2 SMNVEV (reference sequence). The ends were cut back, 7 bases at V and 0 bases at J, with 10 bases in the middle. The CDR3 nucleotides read TGTGCCAGCACCAGGCTTAGCTCTGGGGCCAACGTCCTGACTTTC. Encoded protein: CASTRLSSGANVLTF. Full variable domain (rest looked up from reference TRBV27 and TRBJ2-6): EAQVTQNPRYLITVTGKKLTVTCSQNMNHEYMSWYRQDPGLGLRQIYYSMNVEVTDKGDVPEGYKVSRKEKRNFPLILESPSPNQTSLYFCASTRLSSGANVLTFGAGSRLTVL.

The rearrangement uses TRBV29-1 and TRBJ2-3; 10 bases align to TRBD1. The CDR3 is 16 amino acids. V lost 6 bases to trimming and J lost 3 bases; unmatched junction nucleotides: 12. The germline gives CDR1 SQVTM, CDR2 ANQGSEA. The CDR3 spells CSVLPERDRGTDTQYF. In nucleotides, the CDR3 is TGCAGCGTCTTACCCGAACGGGACAGGGGTACAGATACGCAGTATTTT.

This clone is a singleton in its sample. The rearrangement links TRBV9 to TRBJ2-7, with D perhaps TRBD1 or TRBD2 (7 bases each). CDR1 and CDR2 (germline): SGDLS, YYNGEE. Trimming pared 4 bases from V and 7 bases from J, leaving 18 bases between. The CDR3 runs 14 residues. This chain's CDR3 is CASSQGGTLIEQYF. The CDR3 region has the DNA TGTGCCAGCAGCCAGGGGGGGACCCTCATAGAGCAGTACTTC.

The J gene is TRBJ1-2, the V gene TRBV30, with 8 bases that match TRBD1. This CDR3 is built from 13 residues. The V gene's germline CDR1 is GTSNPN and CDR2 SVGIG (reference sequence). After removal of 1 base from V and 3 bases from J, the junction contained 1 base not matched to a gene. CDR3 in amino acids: CAWSADRDYGYTF. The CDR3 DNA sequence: TGTGCCTGGAGTGCGGACAGGGACTATGGCTACACCTTC.

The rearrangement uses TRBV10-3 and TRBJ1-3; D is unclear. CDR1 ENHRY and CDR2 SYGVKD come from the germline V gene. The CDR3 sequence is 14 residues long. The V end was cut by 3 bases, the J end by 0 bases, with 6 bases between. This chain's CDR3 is CAISENLSGNTIYF. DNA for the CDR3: TGTGCCATCAGTGAAAACCTCTCTGGAAACACCATATATTTT.

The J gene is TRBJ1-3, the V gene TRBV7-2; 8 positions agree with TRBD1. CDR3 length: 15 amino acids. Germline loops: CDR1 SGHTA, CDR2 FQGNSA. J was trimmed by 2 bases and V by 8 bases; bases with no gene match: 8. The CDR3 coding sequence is TGTGCCAGCCGAGGACAGGGAGGGACTGGAAACACCATATATTTT. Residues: CASRGQGGTGNTIYF. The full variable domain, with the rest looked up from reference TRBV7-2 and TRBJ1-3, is GAGVSQSPSNKVTEKGKDVELRCDPISGHTALYWYRQSLGQGLEFLIYFQGNSAPDKSGLPSDRFSAERTGGSVSTLTIQRTQQEDSAVYLCASRGQGGTGNTIYFGEGSWLTVV.

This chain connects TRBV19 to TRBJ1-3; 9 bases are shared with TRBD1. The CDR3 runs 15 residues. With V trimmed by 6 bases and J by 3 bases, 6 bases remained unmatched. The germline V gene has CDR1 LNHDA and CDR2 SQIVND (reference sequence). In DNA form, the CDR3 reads TGTGCCAGTAGCGAACCGGGACAGGGTGGAAACACCATATATTTT. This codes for CASSEPGQGGNTIYF.

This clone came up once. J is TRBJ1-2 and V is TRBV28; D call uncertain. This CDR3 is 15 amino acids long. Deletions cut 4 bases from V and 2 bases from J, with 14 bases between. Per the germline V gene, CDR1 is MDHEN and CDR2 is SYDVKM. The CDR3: CASSSDGVGNYGYTF. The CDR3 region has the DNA TGTGCCAGCAGTTCCGACGGGGTTGGGAACTATGGCTACACCTTC.

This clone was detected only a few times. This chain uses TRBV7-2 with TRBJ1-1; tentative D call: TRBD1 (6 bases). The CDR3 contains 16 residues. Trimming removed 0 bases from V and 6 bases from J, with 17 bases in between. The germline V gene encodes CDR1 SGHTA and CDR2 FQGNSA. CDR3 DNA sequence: TGTGCCAGCAGCTTAGCGGGGCGGGGGGCGAGGGCTGAAGCTTTCTTT. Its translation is CASSLAGRGARAEAFF.

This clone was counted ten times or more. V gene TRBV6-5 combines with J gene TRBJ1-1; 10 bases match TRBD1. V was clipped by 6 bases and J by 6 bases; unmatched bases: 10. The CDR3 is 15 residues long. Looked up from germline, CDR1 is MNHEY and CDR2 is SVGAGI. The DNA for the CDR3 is TGTGCCAGCAGGCCGGGACAGGGGTTAAGAGCTGAAGCTTTCTTT. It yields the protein CASRPGQGLRAEAFF.